Detailed here is one T cell receptor (beta chain). Its antigen remains unidentified. Relapses following autologous stem cell transplantation were seen in all patients, with brentuximab vedotin exposure varying. Assay: immunoSEQ multiplex PCR; the TCRdb copy retains only in-frame clones and omits some. The profile shows nearly 60,000 clones, approximately 90% of them singletons. This entry is derived from a study of PD-1 blockade in classical Hodgkin lymphoma. Across the study: Intravenous infusions of nivolumab 3 mg/kg reached patients every 2 weeks.

Study-wide results and limits: Initiation of nivolumab under 1 year after ASCT led to exclusion of patients.

The sequence was collected from a human donor with classical Hodgkin lymphoma. The sequencing here drew on peripheral blood mononuclear cells (PBMCs), taken before the second cycle of nivolumab.

This CDR3 is CAIWGGSDIQYF. CDR3 bases: TGTGCCATATGGGGGGGGTCAGACATTCAGTACTTC. This chain links TRBV6-6 with TRBJ2-4, with 7 bases fitting TRBD2. Germline V gene lookup returns CDR1 MNHNY and CDR2 SVGAGI (reference sequence). The J segment lost 8 bases and the V segment lost 10 bases, leaving 8 bases of the junction unmatched. The CDR3 runs 12 residues.